This entry lists 23 T cell receptor beta chains sequenced from one sample in a study of cytomegalovirus exposure and HLA in healthy donors. Primers for the PCR totalled 60 Vbeta and 13 Jbeta. Some clones are missing from TCRdb's copy, which holds only in-frame ones; the method was immunoSEQ multiplex PCR. The sample has roughly 150,000 clones, around 80% seen once. What was sequenced was PBMCs. The receptors stem from a woman between 40 and 50 years old in good health and CMV-seronegative.

V gene TRBV21-1 combines with J gene TRBJ1-1; TRBD1, as called in the table, went unchecked against the DNA. TRBV21-1 is flagged as a pseudogene. The CDR3 has 19 residues. The CDR3 bases are TGTGCCAGCAGCTCCCGTCCGGGACAGGTTCCTCTTTCTGACACTGAAGCTTTCTTT. Its translation is CASSSRPGQVPLSDTEAFF.

The J gene is TRBJ1-2, the V gene TRBV6-1; the match to TRBD1 covers 10 bases. The CDR3 covers 16 residues. V lost 2 bases to trimming and J lost 5 bases; unmatched junction nucleotides: 8. Germline V lookup: CDR1 MNHNS, CDR2 SASEGT. The CDR3 region is CASSELSGTGAYGYTF. CDR3 coding DNA: TGTGCCAGCAGTGAACTTTCCGGGACAGGGGCGTATGGCTACACCTTC.

The chain has TRBV19 and TRBJ1-2; tentatively, D is TRBD1 (5 bases). The CDR3 is 13 residues long. In germline, CDR1 is LNHDA, CDR2 SQIVND (reference sequence). V gave up 5 bases and J gave up 4 bases, with 11 bases separating them. The CDR3 loop is CASSAPGLYGYTF. The CDR3 DNA reads as TGTGCCAGTAGTGCTCCGGGACTCTATGGCTACACCTTC. Filled out from reference TRBV19 and TRBJ1-2, the complete variable domain reads DGGITQSPKYLFRKEGQNVTLSCEQNLNHDAMYWYRQDPGQGLRLIYYSQIVNDFQKGDIAEGYSVSREKKESFPLTVTSAQKNPTAFYLCASSAPGLYGYTFGSGTRLTVV.

The V and J genes are TRBV25-1 and TRBJ1-1; a weak D match, TRBD1 (5 bases). Germline loops: CDR1 MGHDK, CDR2 SYGVNS. The CDR3 loop spans 13 amino acids. The V end was cut by 4 bases, the J end by 3 bases, with 9 bases between. The CDR3 coding sequence is TGTGCCAGCAGTGGCGGGACCTACACTGAAGCTTTCTTT. It encodes CASSGGTYTEAFF.

This clone was detected only a few times. The V and J genes are TRBV4-3 and TRBJ2-3; 9 nucleotides match TRBD2. Germline V gene lookup returns CDR1 LGHNA and CDR2 YSLEER. There are 15 residues in the CDR3. The V and J ends lost 3 bases and 3 bases, in that order; junction bases with no gene match: 4. CDR3 in amino acids: CASSQILAGTDTQYF. DNA for the CDR3: TGCGCCAGCAGCCAGATTCTAGCGGGAACAGATACGCAGTATTTT.

This sequence joins TRBV25-1 and TRBJ2-1, with 9 bases fitting TRBD2. Germline V CDR1 and CDR2: MGHDK, SYGVNS. The CDR3 spans 14 residues. The V and J ends lost 6 bases and 3 bases, in that order; junction bases with no gene match: 3. CDR3: CASRAGGGYNEQFF. The CDR3 DNA sequence: TGTGCCAGCAGGGCGGGAGGGGGCTACAATGAGCAGTTCTTC.

This clone appeared a few times. The chain links TRBV13 to TRBJ1-2; D perhaps matches TRBD1 (6 bases). Trimming took 5 bases from V and 6 from J, leaving 22 bases between them. CDR1 PRHDT and CDR2 FYEKMQ come from the germline V gene (reference sequence). The CDR3 extends over 16 amino acids. CDR3 DNA: TGTGCCAGCAGCCTTAAGGAGGGGGGGCAAATAAATGGCTACACCTTC. Amino acids: CASSLKEGGQINGYTF.

J is TRBJ2-3 and V is TRBV19, with no clear D. Germline CDR1 LNHDA, CDR2 SQIVND (reference sequence). The CDR3 loop spans 16 amino acids. V gave up 5 bases and J gave up 2 bases, with 17 bases separating them. CDR3 region: CASSSVRSENTDTQYF. The DNA of the CDR3 is TGTGCCAGTAGTTCAGTACGCAGTGAAAACACAGATACGCAGTATTTT.

The chain uses TRBV27 and TRBJ1-5, with D perhaps matching TRBD1 (5 bases). The CDR3 sequence is 14 residues long. The germline gives CDR1 MNHEY, CDR2 SMNVEV (reference sequence). V lost 5 bases, J lost 6 bases, and 14 bases lay in between. The CDR3 loop reads CASSPWWGGQPQHF. CDR3 nucleotide sequence: TGTGCCAGCAGTCCGTGGTGGGGGGGTCAGCCCCAGCATTTT.

Here the CDR3 DNA reads TGTGCCAGCAGCTTACGGCTAGCGGAGGGGAATGAGCAGTTCTTC. This sequence encodes CASSLRLAEGNEQFF. This rearrangement joins TRBV7-2 to TRBJ2-1; 7 nucleotides agree with TRBD2. The germline CDR1 and CDR2 sequences are SGHTA and FQGNSA. CDR3 length: 15 amino acids. After removal of 2 bases from V and 7 bases from J, the junction contained 8 bases not matched to a gene.

The gene calls are TRBV6-6 and TRBJ2-7; weak D call: TRBD1 (6 bases). This CDR3 is built from 15 residues. The ends were cut back, 6 bases at V and 3 bases at J, with 18 bases in the middle. Germline V gene lookup returns CDR1 MNHNY and CDR2 SVGAGI (reference sequence). CDR3: CASSSGQLRSYEQYF. CDR3 coding DNA: TGTGCCAGCAGCTCCGGACAGCTACGCAGCTACGAGCAGTACTTC.

V is TRBV7-3 and J is TRBJ2-7; TRBD2 aligns across 9 bases. With 0 bases clipped from V and 2 bases from J, the junction kept 5 bases outside the gene matches. The CDR3 length is 16 residues. The germline V gene has CDR1 SGHTA and CDR2 FQGTGA. The CDR3: CASSLTSASGTYEQYF. The CDR3 nucleotides are TGTGCCAGCAGCTTAACGTCGGCTAGCGGGACCTACGAGCAGTACTTC.

This clone was seen a handful of times. V gene TRBV11-2 combines with J gene TRBJ1-3; no reliable D call. Per germline, CDR1 SGHAT and CDR2 FQNNGV. Trimming removed 5 bases from V and 4 bases from J, with 15 bases in between. The CDR3 has 15 residues. The CDR3 is CASSNPTAAGNTIYF. As DNA, the CDR3 is TGTGCCAGCAGCAATCCTACAGCAGCCGGAAACACCATATATTTT.

The rearrangement joins TRBV28 to TRBJ2-6; 11 bases are a match to TRBD1. Trimming at V came to 5 bases and at J to 13 bases, leaving 13 bases not matched to a gene. The CDR3 consists of 16 residues. Germline loops: CDR1 MDHEN, CDR2 SYDVKM. CDR3 protein: CASSPLGGQGGQVLTF. CDR3 DNA: TGTGCCAGCAGTCCTCTTGGGGGACAGGGGGGGCAGGTCCTGACTTTC.

This clone has just a few counts. The rearrangement uses TRBV28 and TRBJ2-3; D not resolved. The CDR3 loop spans 17 amino acids. Trimming stripped 4 bases from V and 0 bases from J, with 17 bases between. Germline assignment: CDR1 MDHEN and CDR2 SYDVKM. CDR3 in amino acids: CASSSSTVPRSTDTQYF. The CDR3 nucleotides are TGTGCCAGCAGTTCCTCGACCGTACCGAGGAGCACAGATACGCAGTATTTT.

The chain joins TRBV5-1 to TRBJ2-7; 11 nucleotides match TRBD2. Germline lookup yields CDR1 SGHRS and CDR2 YFSETQ. J lost 0 bases, V lost 5 bases, and 4 bases had no gene match. The CDR3 runs to 15 residues. CDR3: CASRPGTSGSYEQYF. As DNA, the CDR3 is TGCGCCAGCAGGCCCGGGACTAGCGGCTCCTACGAGCAGTACTTC.

The V call is TRBV19, the J call TRBJ1-1, with D perhaps matching TRBD1 (5 bases). From germline, CDR1 is LNHDA and CDR2 SQIVND (reference sequence). V was trimmed by 9 bases and J by 2 bases, leaving 22 bases between them. This CDR3 comprises 16 residues. The CDR3 DNA reads TGTGCCAGCACCCACCCTCGTAGGGGCCCCAACACTGAAGCTTTCTTT. As protein: CASTHPRRGPNTEAFF.

V is TRBV27 and J is TRBJ1-2; D perhaps matches TRBD1 (6 bases). This CDR3 contains 15 residues. CDR1 is MNHEY, CDR2 SMNVEV, per germline (reference sequence). V was shortened by 5 bases and J by 7 bases, with 20 bases between the two germline ends. CDR3 region: CASSLMLGAVGGYTF. Written as DNA, the CDR3 is TGTGCCAGCAGTCTCATGCTGGGGGCGGTCGGTGGCTACACCTTC.

The chain is built from TRBV27 and TRBJ1-1; 9 bases line up with TRBD1. CDR1 is MNHEY, CDR2 SMNVEV, per germline (reference sequence). V was clipped by 3 bases and J by 0 bases; unmatched bases: 5. There are 16 residues in the CDR3. The CDR3 reads CASSLGTGFVNTEAFF. The CDR3 DNA follows: TGTGCCAGCAGTTTGGGGACAGGGTTCGTGAACACTGAAGCTTTCTTT.

V and J are TRBV6-5 and TRBJ2-1, with a possible D match to TRBD1 (6 bases). V was cut by 6 bases and J by 4 bases, with 16 bases left in between. The CDR3 runs to 15 residues. Germline loops: CDR1 MNHEY, CDR2 SVGAGI. The CDR3 region is CASRIRGRGYNEQFF. DNA of the CDR3: TGTGCCAGCAGAATAAGGGGAAGGGGGTACAATGAGCAGTTCTTC.

This CDR3 is CASSPRGYEQYF. The CDR3 region has the DNA TGCGCCAGCAGCCCCAGGGGTTACGAGCAGTACTTC. The rearrangement links TRBV4-1 to TRBJ2-7; TRBD1 is a possible D gene (6 bases). The CDR3 spans 12 residues. The V gene's germline CDR1 is MGHRA and CDR2 YSYEKL. V gave up 4 bases and J gave up 4 bases, with 8 bases separating them.

This rearrangement joins TRBV7-9 to TRBJ1-5; D ambiguous. V shed 4 bases and J shed 5 bases, with 15 bases lying between them. The CDR3 extends over 15 amino acids. Germline lookup yields CDR1 SEHNR and CDR2 FQNEAQ (reference sequence). CDR3 nucleotides: TGTGCCAGCAGCTCATCAAGAGGGCCCCATCAGCCCCAGCATTTT. Translating it yields CASSSSRGPHQPQHF.

The rearrangement joins TRBV7-2 to TRBJ2-7; no reliable D call. The CDR3 runs to 15 residues. The V gene lost 1 base and the J gene lost 3 bases, with 13 bases spanning the gap. From germline, CDR1 is SGHTA and CDR2 FQGNSA. CDR3 in amino acids: CASSLGPSSLYEQYF. As DNA, the CDR3 is TGTGCCAGCAGCTTAGGGCCTTCTAGTCTCTACGAGCAGTACTTC. Full variable domain (rest looked up from reference TRBV7-2 and TRBJ2-7): GAGVSQSPSNKVTEKGKDVELRCDPISGHTALYWYRQSLGQGLEFLIYFQGNSAPDKSGLPSDRFSAERTGGSVSTLTIQRTQQEDSAVYLCASSLGPSSLYEQYFGPGTRLTVT.